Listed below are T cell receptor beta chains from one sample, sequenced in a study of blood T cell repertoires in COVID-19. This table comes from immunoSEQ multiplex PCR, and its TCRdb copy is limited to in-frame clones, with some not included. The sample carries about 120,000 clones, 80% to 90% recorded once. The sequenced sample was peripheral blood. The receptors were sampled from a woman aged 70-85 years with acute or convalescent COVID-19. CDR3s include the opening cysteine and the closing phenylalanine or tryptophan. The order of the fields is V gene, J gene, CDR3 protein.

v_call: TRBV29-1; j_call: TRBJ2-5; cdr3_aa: CSALNGGRGTQYF
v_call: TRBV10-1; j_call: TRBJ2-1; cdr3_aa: CASSERSGGYNEQFF
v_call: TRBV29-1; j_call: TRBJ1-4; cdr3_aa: CSVGQGSEKLFF
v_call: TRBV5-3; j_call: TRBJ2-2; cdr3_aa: CANHRGNTGELFF
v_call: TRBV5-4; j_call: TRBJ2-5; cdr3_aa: CASSLGGAQGETQYF
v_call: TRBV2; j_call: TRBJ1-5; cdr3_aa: CASKEGQGAHQPQHF
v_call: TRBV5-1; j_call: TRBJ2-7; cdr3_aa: CASARQSGNIYEQYF
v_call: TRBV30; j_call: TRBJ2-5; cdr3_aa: CAWSVRGVAETQYF
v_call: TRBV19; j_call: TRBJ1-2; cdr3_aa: CASSIGPEEYGYTF
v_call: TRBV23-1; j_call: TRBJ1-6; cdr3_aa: CASSQSPTPLDSYNSPLHF
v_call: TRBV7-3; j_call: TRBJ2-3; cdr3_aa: CASSYTAPLAGGSDTQYF
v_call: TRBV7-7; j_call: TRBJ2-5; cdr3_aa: CASSRSISGQETQYF
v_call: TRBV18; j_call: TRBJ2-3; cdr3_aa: CASSPLLTDTQYF
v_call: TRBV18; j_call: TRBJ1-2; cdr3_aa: CASSPPGQSYGYTF
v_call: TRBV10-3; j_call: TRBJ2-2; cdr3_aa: CANKQGADTGELFF